This T cell receptor beta chain was retrieved from a study of blood T cell repertoires in COVID-19. Per the authors' pipeline: Reference gene primer amplification in the assay estimated nucleated cell counts. Libraries were prepared by immunoSEQ multiplex PCR; TCRdb keeps only in-frame clonotypes and omits some of them. That table supplies the V and J calls and clone size; D and trimming were determined from the DNA. Of 270,000 or so clones in the sample, around 86% are singletons; the top ten hold under 3%. The germline V gene has CDR1 MDHEN and CDR2 SYDVKM. There are 14 residues in the CDR3. The ends were cut back, 6 bases at V and 4 bases at J, with 12 bases in the middle. Recovery among Cohort 3 donors was established by two negative PCRs, clearance, or symptom resolution.

V gene TRBV28 combines with J gene TRBJ1-4; TRBD1 might be the D (5 bases). The TCR comes from a woman aged 18 to 35 who had recovered from COVID-19. Sequencing was carried out using PBMCs or T cells enriched from blood (not recorded which). The CDR3 sequence: CASSRGGYNEKLFF. The CDR3 coding sequence is TGTGCCAGCAGCCGCGGGGGTTATAATGAAAAACTGTTTTTT. Looking up the rest from reference TRBV28 and TRBJ1-4 gives the full variable domain: DVKVTQSSRYLVKRTGEKVFLECVQDMDHENMFWYRQDPGLGLRLIYFSYDVKMKEKGDIPEGYSVSREKKERFSLILESASTNQTSMYLCASSRGGYNEKLFFGSGTQLSVL.